This TCR beta chain comes out of a study of blood T cell repertoires in COVID-19. For the study at large: PBMCs, B-cell-depleted T cells, or T cells were the source of the cDNA or gDNA that made up the material.

This table comes from immunoSEQ multiplex PCR, and its TCRdb copy is limited to in-frame clones, with some not included. The data hold under 60,000 clones, with 90% to 95% observed a single time. The origin of this receptor is a man aged 50-59 years with acute or convalescent COVID-19. Sequenced sample: peripheral blood.

Here the CDR3 DNA reads TGTGCCAGCAGCAAAGGCGGGACAGGGATCAAAGATGAGCAGTTCTTC. This encodes CASSKGGTGIKDEQFF. V and J are TRBV21-1 and TRBJ2-1; the table's D call of TRBD1 was not tested on the DNA. TRBV21-1 has pseudogene status. The CDR3 is 16 residues long.